These T cell receptor beta chains were read from a single sample in a study of blood T cell repertoires in COVID-19. Some clones are missing from TCRdb's copy, which holds only in-frame ones; the method was immunoSEQ multiplex PCR. The sample lists roughly 220,000 clones, 85% to 90% occurring once. What was sequenced was peripheral blood. Source of these receptors: a man in his sixties with acute or convalescent COVID-19. CDR3s include the opening cysteine and the closing phenylalanine or tryptophan. Fields, in order: J gene, V gene, clone size, D gene, CDR3 protein, CDR3 DNA. D genes are given only for firm matches. Rows give clone size only sometimes, using once, few, many, or a class for an expanded clone.

TRBJ2-1 TRBV27 once - CATGSYNEQFF TGTGCCACCGGTTCCTACAATGAGCAGTTCTTC
TRBJ1-4 TRBV6-5 - TRBD1 CASSYPADRGEKLFF TGTGCCAGCAGTTATCCGGCGGACAGGGGGGAAAAACTGTTTTTT
TRBJ2-3 TRBV6-6 - - CASTSLQIRTQYF TGTGCCAGCACCTCCCTGCAGATCCGCACGCAGTATTTT
TRBJ1-1 TRBV5-1 - TRBD1 CASRDREDTEAFF TGCGCCAGCCGGGACAGGGAGGACACTGAAGCTTTCTTT
TRBJ1-2 TRBV7-9 once - CASSLALEIANYGYTF TGTGCCAGCAGCTTAGCGTTGGAGATAGCTAACTATGGCTACACCTTC
TRBJ2-5 TRBV7-9 - - CASSLGYGDDRTQYF TGTGCCAGCAGCTTAGGGTACGGAGACGATCGGACCCAGTACTTC
TRBJ1-2 TRBV18 - - CASSAGYGYTF TGTGCCAGCTCAGCGGGCTATGGCTACACCTTC
TRBJ2-5 TRBV27 few - CASSSGLAETQYF TGTGCCAGCAGTTCGGGACTGGCAGAGACCCAGTACTTC
TRBJ2-7 TRBV24-1 - - CATLSHYEQYF TGTGCCACCCTCTCACACTACGAGCAGTACTTC
TRBJ2-1 TRBV11-2 - TRBD2 CASSLGRGGSNEQFF TGTGCCAGCAGCTTAGGTCGGGGGGGGTCCAATGAGCAGTTCTTC
TRBJ1-5 TRBV6-2/TRBV6-3 - TRBD1 CASSNGGGGNQPQHF TGTGCCAGCAGCAACGGAGGGGGCGGCAATCAGCCCCAGCATTTT
TRBJ2-3 TRBV5-1 - TRBD2 CASSSRAGGDTDTQYF TGCGCCAGCAGCTCTCGAGCGGGGGGGGACACAGATACGCAGTATTTT
TRBJ1-1 TRBV6-2/TRBV6-3 - - CASSYKTGLQMNTEAFF TGTGCCAGCAGTTACAAGACAGGACTTCAAATGAACACTGAAGCTTTCTTT
TRBJ2-2 TRBV12-3/TRBV12-4 - - CAGRAFTGELFF TGTGCCGGGCGGGCCTTTACCGGGGAGCTGTTTTTT
TRBJ1-5 TRBV28 - - CASSLFGSMGGQPQHF TGTGCCAGCAGTTTATTCGGGTCGATGGGGGGTCAGCCCCAGCATTTT
TRBJ1-5 TRBV6-1 - TRBD1 CASSGGTGGNNQPQHF TGTGCCAGCAGTGGGGGGACAGGGGGCAACAATCAGCCCCAGCATTTT
TRBJ2-7 TRBV5-1 - TRBD1 CASSRGQGRYEQYF TGCGCCAGCAGCAGGGGACAGGGTCGATACGAGCAGTACTTC
TRBJ1-2 TRBV30 - - CAWGIGQPGPYTF TGTGCCTGGGGGATCGGACAGCCCGGTCCGTACACCTTC
TRBJ2-7 TRBV28 - TRBD1 CASSPGTAISYEQYF TGTGCCAGCAGCCCAGGGACAGCAATTTCCTACGAGCAGTACTTC
TRBJ1-4 TRBV2 - TRBD1 CASSEETGLNEKLFF TGTGCCAGCAGTGAAGAGACAGGGCTTAATGAAAAACTGTTTTTT
TRBJ2-5 TRBV9 - TRBD1 CASSSSPGGAETQYF TGTGCCAGCAGCTCAAGCCCAGGGGGCGCGGAGACCCAGTACTTC
TRBJ2-7 TRBV30 - TRBD1 CAWSPGTASSYEQYF TGTGCCTGGAGCCCCGGGACAGCTTCATCCTACGAGCAGTACTTC
TRBJ1-2 TRBV7-9 many TRBD1 CASSPTFGRGHGGYTF TGTGCCAGCAGCCCCACCTTTGGCAGGGGGCATGGTGGCTACACCTTC
TRBJ2-3 TRBV6-1 - TRBD1 CASSEAARGNADTQYF TGTGCCAGCAGTGAAGCGGCCAGGGGGAATGCAGATACGCAGTATTTT
TRBJ1-4 TRBV6-6 - - CASRAQGANEKLFF TGTGCCAGCAGGGCTCAAGGGGCTAATGAAAAACTGTTTTTT
TRBJ1-2 TRBV3-1/TRBV3-2 - TRBD1 CASSQVPGQAYGYTF TGTGCCAGCAGCCAAGTTCCGGGACAGGCTTATGGCTACACCTTC
TRBJ2-5 TRBV7-9 once TRBD2 CASTHSPLAGGPRSFETQYF TGTGCCAGCACCCATTCCCCACTAGCGGGGGGGCCCAGGTCGTTCGAGACCCAGTACTTC